The rows below give T cell receptor beta chains drawn from one sample of a study of radiotherapy plus CTLA-4 blockade in lung cancer. Sequenced by immunoSEQ multiplex PCR; TCRdb stores in-frame clones only, minus some. The sample has about 91,000 clones; approximately 79% are singletons. The sequencing used peripheral blood, collected from a patient treated with radiotherapy plus ipilimumab. All receptors come from a human donor with non-small cell lung cancer that progressed on radiotherapy plus ipilimumab. CDR3s include the opening cysteine and the closing phenylalanine or tryptophan. D genes are given only for firm matches. Part of the rows lack a size; the others show once, few, many or a class for expanded clones.

j_call d_call cdr3_length clone_size v_call cdr3_nt cdr3_aa
TRBJ2-3 NA 19 NA TRBV5-6 TGTGCCAGCAGCTTGTTAGGATTTGGTCGGCAGGGCGTCCCAGATACGCAGTATTTT CASSLLGFGRQGVPDTQYF
TRBJ2-7 TRBD2 15 few TRBV7-2 TGTGCCAGCAGCTTGGGGGGGAGTTGGGGCTACGAGCAGTACTTC CASSLGGSWGYEQYF
TRBJ1-2 TRBD1 14 NA TRBV6-5 TGTGCCAGCAGTTACGTCGGGACAGGGAATGGCTACACCTTC CASSYVGTGNGYTF
TRBJ2-7 TRBD1 14 NA TRBV29-1 TGCAGCGCAAGAGACGGGACAGGGGAGGGCGAGCAGTACTTC CSARDGTGEGEQYF
TRBJ1-2 NA 16 NA TRBV19 TGTGCCAGTAGTGGTTTTACAGGGAAGAATAACTATGGCTACACCTTC CASSGFTGKNNYGYTF
TRBJ2-7 NA 11 NA TRBV20-1 TGCAGTGCTAGGGCAGGGTACGAGCAGTACTTC CSARAGYEQYF
TRBJ2-7 NA 10 NA TRBV20-1 TGCAGTGCTAGTATCAACGAGCAGTACTTC CSASINEQYF
TRBJ1-5 NA 18 NA TRBV19 TGTGCCAGTAGTATATTTTACAGTTCCGACGGGGGATCACAGCCCCAGCATTTT CASSIFYSSDGGSQPQHF
TRBJ2-1 TRBD2 22 once TRBV14 TGTGCCAGCAGCCAAGTGGAACCGGGACTAGCGGGAGGAGACGGGTCCTACAATGAGCAGTTCTTC CASSQVEPGLAGGDGSYNEQFF
TRBJ2-7 NA 15 NA TRBV5-5 TGTGCCAGCAGCTTGGGACCGGGGCGGCACTACGAGCAGTACTTC CASSLGPGRHYEQYF
TRBJ2-7 NA 13 NA TRBV7-2 TGTGCCAGCAGCCCCCCAGGGACGTACGAGCAGTACTTC CASSPPGTYEQYF
TRBJ1-3 NA 19 NA TRBV7-8 TGTGCCAGCAGCCCCTCGCCGGGGGGGTTTGGTTTCTCAGGAAACACCATATATTTT CASSPSPGGFGFSGNTIYF
TRBJ1-4 NA 13 NA TRBV5-6 TGTGCCAGCAGCTCCTGGGGGAGGGAAAAACTGTTTTTT CASSSWGREKLFF
TRBJ2-2 NA 15 NA TRBV7-2 TGTGCCAGCAGCTTGGGGCCCTCGAACACCGGGGAGCTGTTTTTT CASSLGPSNTGELFF
TRBJ2-5 NA 13 NA TRBV5-1 TGCGCCAGCAGCTTGGCAGGGGCTGAGACCCAGTACTTC CASSLAGAETQYF
TRBJ2-3 TRBD1 14 NA TRBV28 TGTGCCAGCAGCCAGGGACAGACAACAGATACGCAGTATTTT CASSQGQTTDTQYF
TRBJ1-2 NA 13 NA TRBV15 TGTGCCACCAGCAGAGAAGGCTTTTATGGCTACACCTTC CATSREGFYGYTF
TRBJ2-5 TRBD2 15 NA TRBV5-1 TGCGCCAGCAGCTTGGGAGGAGCGGGAGGGGAGACCCAGTACTTC CASSLGGAGGETQYF
TRBJ2-2 NA 16 NA TRBV7-8 TGTGCCAGCAGCTTAGTACCGGGATCTAACACCGGGGAGCTGTTTTTT CASSLVPGSNTGELFF
TRBJ2-7 TRBD2 15 NA TRBV28 TGTGCCAGCAGTTTAATTAGCGGGGACTTCTACGAGCAGTACTTC CASSLISGDFYEQYF
TRBJ2-7 NA 13 NA TRBV7-2 TGTGCCAGCAGCTTCCAGGGGTACTACGAGCAGTACTTC CASSFQGYYEQYF
TRBJ2-7 TRBD2 16 few TRBV6-5 TGTGCCAGCAGTTCCCTCCGACTAGCGGGGGGGGACGAGCAGTACTTC CASSSLRLAGGDEQYF